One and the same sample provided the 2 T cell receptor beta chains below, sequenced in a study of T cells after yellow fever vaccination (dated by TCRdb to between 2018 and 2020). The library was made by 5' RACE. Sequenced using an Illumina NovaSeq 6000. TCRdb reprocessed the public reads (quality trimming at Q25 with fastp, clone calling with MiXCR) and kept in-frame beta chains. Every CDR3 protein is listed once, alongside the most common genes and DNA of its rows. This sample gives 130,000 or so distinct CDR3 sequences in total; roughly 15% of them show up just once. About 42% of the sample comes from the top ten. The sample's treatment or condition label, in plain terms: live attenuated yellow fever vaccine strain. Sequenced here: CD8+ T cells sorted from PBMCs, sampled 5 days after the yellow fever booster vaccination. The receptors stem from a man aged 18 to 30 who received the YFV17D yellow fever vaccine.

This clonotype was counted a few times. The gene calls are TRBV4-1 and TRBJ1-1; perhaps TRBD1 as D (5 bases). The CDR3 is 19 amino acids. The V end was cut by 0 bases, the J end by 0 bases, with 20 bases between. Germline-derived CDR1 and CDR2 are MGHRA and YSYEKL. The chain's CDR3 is CASSQDNTGLRWMNTEAFF. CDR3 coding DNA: TGCGCCAGCAGCCAAGATAACACAGGATTAAGGTGGATGAACACTGAAGCTTTCTTT.

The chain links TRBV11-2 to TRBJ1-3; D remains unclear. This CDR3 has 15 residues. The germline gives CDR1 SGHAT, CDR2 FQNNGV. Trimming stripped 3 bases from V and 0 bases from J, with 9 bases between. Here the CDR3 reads CASSFAAYSGNTIYF. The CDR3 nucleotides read TGTGCCAGCAGCTTCGCGGCTTACTCTGGAAACACCATATATTTT.